This TCR beta chain was found in a study of T-cell memory formation after mild COVID-19. Study findings and constraints: Pre-infection memory held some responding clones, suggesting pre-existing cross-reactive T cells responded.

This clonotype occurred many times. Antigen specificity is unknown. This CDR3 region has 14 residues. V lost 0 bases to trimming and J lost 6 bases, with 9 bases between them. Germline CDR1 SGHNT, CDR2 YYREEE (reference sequence). 5'RACE, which relied on constant-segment primers, yielded TCR alpha and TCR beta cDNA libraries carrying sample barcodes and UMIs. TCRdb re-derived calls from the 5' RACE reads in MiXCR, one entry per CDR3 protein. Of about 430,000 distinct CDR3 sequences listed, over 15% are singletons. This receptor was identified in a man in his late teens or twenties who had mild COVID-19 (a few samples of this study predate the infection). Cell type and time point are not known. The sample taken for sequencing was PBMCs or a T cell subset sorted from them (not recorded which). The chain combines TRBV5-4 with TRBJ2-2, with unresolved D. This CDR3 is CASSLGVSAGELFF. The CDR3, as DNA: TGTGCCAGCAGCTTGGGTGTCAGCGCCGGGGAGCTGTTTTTT.